Sequencing of this T cell receptor (beta chain) was carried out in a study of CD8 T cells in Susac syndrome (dated by TCRdb to between 2018 and 2020). Regarding the complete study: Among the Susac syndrome patients who were sequenced, clinically active disease was present in about 6 and clinical remission was observed in under ten. At blood withdrawal, Susac syndrome patients were therapy-naive, treated with corticosteroids (with IVIg additionally given to some), or treated with IVIg alone. The study used repertoire sequencing to test whether antigen drove CD8+ T cell activation and differentiation in Susac syndrome. The clonality of the CD8+ T cell repertoire was compared across over 9 healthy donors, around 14 Susac syndrome patients and around 16 multiple sclerosis patients. Overall study results and their limits: Clonal expansion was seen in Susac syndrome CD8+ repertoires, peaking in CD8+ TEMRA cells and being greater in clinically active patients than in remitting ones. Looking at Susac-specific public clones, the researchers identified approximately 15 in the total CD8+ repertoire and about 5 in the CD8+ TEMRA repertoire. The TCR sequencing and HLA analysis was acknowledged to have included a relatively small number of individuals.

Peripheral blood CD8+ and CD4+ T cells from healthy donors, Susac syndrome patients and multiple sclerosis patients were profiled by high-throughput TCR beta sequencing. The Susac syndrome patients fulfilled recently defined diagnostic criteria for definite or probable disease. Bulk CD8+ and CD4+ T cells were purified by magnetic negative isolation, whereas CD8+ TEMRA cells were enriched by FACS. Blood was drawn into EDTA tubes, processed within 24 hours, and PBMCs were isolated by density gradient centrifugation. PBMCs destined for TCR sequencing were cryopreserved in liquid nitrogen and later thawed in a 37 °C water bath. Purity of sorted or isolated CD4+, CD8+ and CD8+ TEMRA cells was at least 90%. The CDR3, cysteine through phenylalanine, is 13 amino acids long. Of the read, only the CDR3 DNA is kept; its 39 bases are in frame from base 1. From the germline V gene, CDR1 is SGHRS and CDR2 is YFSETQ. V is reduced by 2 bases and J by 5 bases, leaving a spacing of 10 bases between them.

RNA was extracted using the RNeasy kit, and about 0.45 to 1 ug of the RNA was reverse transcribed with random hexamers. TCR beta CDR3 regions were amplified with the immunoSEQ multiplex PCR assay covering 54 Vbeta and 13 Jbeta segments. Bias from PCR amplification was corrected by using a synthetic template baseline for primer optimization and for computational correction. The study's processing was this. Reads were assigned to V, D and J genes according to IMGT and analyzed in immunoSEQ Analyzer, with only productive sequences retained. To calculate clonality, Shannon entropy was normalized by log2 of the number of productive unique sequences and then subtracted from one. Public and private clones were assessed among the 100 most prevalent clones of each patient and control. Clones were defined as Susac-specific when absent from the healthy and MS cohorts, from about 1,100 published viral clones and from other ImmuneACCESS disease sequences. TCRdb reanalyzed the raw reads on its own, using fastp at Q25 for trimming and MiXCR for clone calling, and kept in-frame beta chains. CDR3 protein sequences are deduplicated, and each keeps its most common genes and DNA. It is TCRdb's table, rather than the study itself, that gives the V and J calls and clone size. Across this sample there are about 80,000 distinct CDR3 sequences, with around 96% seen only once. The ten top clones hold approximately 0.42% of the sample.

To note about this clonotype: Its cognate antigen has yet to be identified. No base-level quality is on record; no much larger clone is a single base apart.

The source of this sequence is a human donor with Susac syndrome. Recombination joined TRBV5-1 with TRBJ2-5; the D segment cannot be called with confidence. The material sequenced was CD8+ T cells from PBMCs. The DNA sequence is TGCGCCAGCAGCTTTAACCCCGGGGAGACCCAGTACTTC. Translated, it reads CASSFNPGETQYF.